These 14 T cell receptor beta chains originate from one sample sequenced in a study of blood T cell repertoires in COVID-19. Sequenced by immunoSEQ multiplex PCR; TCRdb stores in-frame clones only, minus some. Of approximately 82,000 clones in the sample, roughly 82% are singletons; the top ten hold 6% to 7.5%. Sequencing was carried out using peripheral blood. The receptors were sampled from a man in his fifties or sixties with active or convalescent COVID-19.

The chain recombines TRBV19 with TRBJ1-2; D is perhaps TRBD1 (5 bases). The germline gives CDR1 LNHDA, CDR2 SQIVND (reference sequence). The CDR3 extends over 15 amino acids. V dropped 3 bases and J dropped 4 bases, with 15 bases sitting between them. This CDR3 reads CASSIQGDGSYGYTF. The CDR3 region has the DNA TGTGCCAGTAGTATCCAAGGGGACGGGAGCTATGGCTACACCTTC.

This chain joins TRBV5-1 and TRBJ1-2; TRBD1 matches at 7 bases. There are 15 residues in the CDR3. Germline V gives CDR1 SGHRS, CDR2 YFSETQ. The V gene end was trimmed by 1 base and the J gene end by 4 bases; junction bases not matched to a gene: 7. The CDR3 spells CASSLSTGQGYGYTF. In DNA, the CDR3 is TGCGCCAGCAGCTTGTCGACAGGGCAGGGCTATGGCTACACCTTC.

The CDR3 DNA reads TGTGCCAGCAGCCACAGGGTGCAACAGCCCCAGCATTTT. This encodes CASSHRVQQPQHF. This chain connects TRBV5-5 to TRBJ1-5, with a weak D call TRBD1 (6 bases). Trimming stripped 4 bases from V and 7 bases from J, with 12 bases between. Germline V gene sequence: CDR1 SGHKS, CDR2 YYEKEE (reference sequence). This CDR3 spans 13 amino acids. Full variable domain (missing parts from reference TRBV5-5 and TRBJ1-5): DAGVTQSPTHLIKTRGQQVTLRCSPISGHKSVSWYQQVLGQGPQFIFQYYEKEERGRGNFPDRFSARQFPNYSSELNVNALLLGDSALYLCASSHRVQQPQHFGDGTRLSIL.

V is TRBV6-1 and J is TRBJ1-2; D call uncertain. Trimming took 1 base from V and 2 from J, leaving 11 bases between them. The CDR3 spans 15 residues. Germline values: CDR1 MNHNS, CDR2 SASEGT. CDR3 loop: CASSEEWTENYGYTF. The CDR3 DNA is TGTGCCAGCAGTGAAGAGTGGACTGAAAACTATGGCTACACCTTC.

The CDR3 DNA reads as TGCGCCAGCAGCCTGGAGGACAGGGGGATGAGTGGCTACACCTTC. Amino acids: CASSLEDRGMSGYTF. The rearrangement links TRBV5-1 to TRBJ1-2, with 10 bases that match TRBD1. V trimming: 4 bases; J trimming: 7 bases; junction bases outside the gene matches: 10. Per the germline V gene, CDR1 is SGHRS and CDR2 is YFSETQ. There are 15 residues in the CDR3. The variable domain in full, completed from reference TRBV5-1 and TRBJ1-2, reads KAGVTQTPRYLIKTRGQQVTLSCSPISGHRSVSWYQQTPGQGLQFLFEYFSETQRNKGNFPGRFSGRQFSNSRSEMNVSTLELGDSALYLCASSLEDRGMSGYTFGSGTRLTVV.

The chain couples TRBV6-5 to TRBJ1-2; possibly TRBD1 for D (6 bases). The CDR3 runs 14 residues. V was clipped by 2 bases and J by 10 bases, with 17 bases between them. Germline V gene sequence: CDR1 MNHEY, CDR2 SVGAGI. The CDR3 is CASSYAYREGDYTF. In nucleotides, the CDR3 is TGTGCCAGCAGTTACGCCTACAGGGAAGGTGACTACACCTTC.

The genes are TRBV7-8 and TRBJ2-5; weak D call: TRBD2 (7 bases). Germline V gene lookup returns CDR1 SGHVS and CDR2 FQNEAQ. There are 13 residues in the CDR3. V was pared by 8 bases and J by 10 bases, with 20 bases between. CDR3 bases: TGTGCCAGCCGCCGTCGGGGGGCCCGTGGCCAGTACTTC. Amino acids: CASRRRGARGQYF.

The chain is built from TRBV7-6 and TRBJ1-1, with 10 bases that match TRBD1. Germline assignment: CDR1 SGHVS and CDR2 FNYEAQ. This CDR3 is built from 13 residues. V trimming: 7 bases; J trimming: 4 bases; junction bases outside the gene matches: 3. The CDR3 DNA reads TGTGCCAGCACAAGACAGGGGGCCACTGAAGCTTTCTTT. The encoded protein is CASTRQGATEAFF.

The chain's CDR3 is CASTRGVPNTGELFF. DNA of the CDR3: TGCGCCAGCACCCGGGGGGTACCGAACACCGGGGAGCTGTTTTTT. The V and J genes are TRBV5-1 and TRBJ2-2; 7 bases align to TRBD2. This CDR3 contains 15 residues. The trim removed 6 bases at V and 0 bases at J, leaving 5 bases unmatched. Germline V gives CDR1 SGHRS, CDR2 YFSETQ. Looking up the rest from reference TRBV5-1 and TRBJ2-2 gives the full variable domain: KAGVTQTPRYLIKTRGQQVTLSCSPISGHRSVSWYQQTPGQGLQFLFEYFSETQRNKGNFPGRFSGRQFSNSRSEMNVSTLELGDSALYLCASTRGVPNTGELFFGEGSRLTVL.

The chain uses TRBV7-2 and TRBJ2-5; TRBD1 matches 8 bases. Per germline, CDR1 SGHTA and CDR2 FQGNSA. V dropped 4 bases and J dropped 2; count of bases not matched to a gene: 6. CDR3 length: 15 residues. This CDR3 reads CASSSRQGWQETQYF. CDR3 in DNA: TGTGCCAGCAGCTCACGACAGGGGTGGCAAGAGACCCAGTACTTC.

The chain links TRBV28 to TRBJ2-2, with a tentative D call TRBD2 (6 bases). The CDR3 is 15 residues long. Trimming stripped 4 bases from V and 3 bases from J, with 12 bases between. Germline V gives CDR1 MDHEN, CDR2 SYDVKM. CDR3 amino acids: CASSSAGPYTGELFF. CDR3 coding DNA: TGTGCCAGCAGTTCCGCGGGGCCATACACCGGGGAGCTGTTTTTT.

The V call is TRBV20-1, the J call TRBJ2-3; a weak D match, TRBD1 (6 bases). The CDR3 runs to 11 residues. The germline CDR1 and CDR2 sequences are DFQATT and SNEGSKA (reference sequence). The CDR3 loop reads CRGADTDTQYF. As DNA, the CDR3 is TGCAGGGGGGCAGACACAGATACGCAGTATTTT.

J is TRBJ1-5 and V is TRBV27, with D possibly matching TRBD1 (6 bases). V dropped 4 bases and J dropped 6 bases, with 13 bases sitting between them. From germline, CDR1 is MNHEY and CDR2 SMNVEV (reference sequence). There are 14 residues in the CDR3. DNA for the CDR3: TGTGCCAGCAGTTCAAACAGGGATAGTCAGCCCCAGCATTTT. Protein sequence: CASSSNRDSQPQHF.

The CDR3 nucleotides are TGTGCCAGCACTACAACAGGGGGCATCCAAGAGACCCAGTACTTC. It codes for CASTTTGGIQETQYF. This chain joins TRBV5-5 and TRBJ2-5; 9 positions agree with TRBD1. The CDR3 covers 15 residues. Germline assignment: CDR1 SGHKS and CDR2 YYEKEE (reference sequence). V lost 6 bases and J lost 1; bases outside the gene matches: 7.